Reported below is one TCR beta chain. This entry comes from a study of cytomegalovirus exposure and HLA in healthy donors. The PCR made use of 60 Vbeta and 13 Jbeta primers. Some clones are missing from TCRdb's copy, which holds only in-frame ones; the method was immunoSEQ multiplex PCR. The sample table includes approximately 92,000 clones. The sequencing sample was made of PBMCs. The TCR originated in a woman in her twenties or thirties in good health and CMV-seronegative.

The CDR3: CASSLTGNTGELFF. In nucleotides, the CDR3 is TGTGCCAGCAGCTTAACAGGGAACACCGGGGAGCTGTTTTTT. The chain uses TRBV7-2 and TRBJ2-2, with TRBD1 as a possible D gene (5 bases). This CDR3 is built from 14 residues. The V gene lost 2 bases and the J gene lost 1 base, with 5 bases spanning the gap. CDR1 and CDR2 (germline): SGHTA, FQGNSA.